A single sample gave rise to the 17 T cell receptor beta chains below, sequenced in a study of T cells after yellow fever vaccination. TCRdb called the 5' RACE reads again in MiXCR, with one record for every CDR3 protein. The data show about 510,000 distinct CDR3 sequences, around a fifth seen once. The sample was PBMCs, taken roughly 20 days after the first yellow fever vaccination. The receptors were gathered from a man aged 18 to 30 who received the YFV17D yellow fever vaccine.

This chain uses TRBV5-6 with TRBJ2-7; 7 nucleotides agree with TRBD1. Trimming removed 3 bases from V and 3 bases from J; junction bases left unmatched: 9. The CDR3 length is 15 residues. Germline CDR1 and CDR2: SGHDT and YYEEEE. The CDR3 protein is CASSWYRDSDYEQYF. The CDR3 nucleotides read TGTGCCAGCAGCTGGTACCGGGACAGCGACTACGAGCAGTACTTC.

This clonotype was counted at least ten times. The chain combines TRBV12-3 or TRBV12-4 with TRBJ1-5; 7 nucleotides match TRBD1. The CDR3 is 15 residues long. V lost 6 bases to trimming and J lost 6 bases; unmatched junction nucleotides: 11. The CDR3: CASSETGKAFQPQHF. CDR3 nucleotides: TGTGCCAGCAGCGAGACAGGGAAGGCTTTTCAGCCCCAGCATTTT.

This clonotype was detected only a few times. V gene TRBV29-1 combines with J gene TRBJ2-3; tentative D call: TRBD1 (5 bases). CDR1 and CDR2 from the germline V gene are SQVTM and ANQGSEA. The germline V and J ends were trimmed by 0 bases and 5 bases, with 6 bases remaining between them. The CDR3 sequence is 12 residues long. This chain's CDR3 is CSVEDQGDTQYF. Here the CDR3 DNA reads TGCAGCGTTGAAGATCAGGGAGATACGCAGTATTTT.

This chain uses TRBV5-6 with TRBJ2-7; D is ambiguous. This CDR3 is built from 13 residues. Between the trimmed V and J ends, which lost 4 bases and 3 bases, there was a span of 11 bases. Germline V lookup: CDR1 SGHDT, CDR2 YYEEEE. DNA for the CDR3: TGTGCCAGCAGCCGACTGGACGGCTACGAGCAGTACGTC. It specifies CASSRLDGYEQYV.

This clonotype was seen a handful of times. The rearrangement joins TRBV5-1 to TRBJ2-5, with no clear D. The V and J ends lost 0 bases and 3 bases respectively, with 12 bases between them. The germline V gene encodes CDR1 SGHRS and CDR2 YFSETQ. The CDR3 has 15 residues. The CDR3 DNA reads TGCGCCAGCAGCTTGGCGAGGCTAGTCGAAGAGACCCAGTACTTC. Protein: CASSLARLVEETQYF.

For the CDR3, the DNA is TGTGCCATCCATGGACAGCAGAACACTGAAGCTTTCTTT. Its protein product is CAIHGQQNTEAFF. The J gene is TRBJ1-1, the V gene TRBV28; the D gene is possibly TRBD1 (6 bases). CDR1 is MDHEN, CDR2 SYDVKM, per germline. CDR3 length: 13 amino acids. Trimming left V 10 bases short and J 1 base short, with 13 bases between.

The chain couples TRBV4-1 to TRBJ2-5; TRBD2 is a possible D gene (6 bases). The ends were cut back, 1 base at V and 9 bases at J, with 18 bases in the middle. This CDR3 has 15 residues. CDR1 is MGHRA, CDR2 YSYEKL, per germline. The CDR3 loop is CASSQGLWEARSQYF. CDR3 in DNA: TGCGCCAGCAGCCAAGGTCTGTGGGAGGCAAGGTCCCAGTACTTC.

The V gene is TRBV7-9, the J gene TRBJ1-1, with D unclear. Germline V gene data show CDR1 as SEHNR and CDR2 as FQNEAQ (reference sequence). Trimming stripped 2 bases from V and 0 bases from J, with 13 bases between. The CDR3 spans 16 residues. The CDR3 is CASSLPAGSLNTEAFF. CDR3 in DNA: TGTGCCAGCAGCTTACCCGCGGGATCTTTGAACACTGAAGCTTTCTTT. Full variable domain (remainder filled in from reference TRBV7-9 and TRBJ1-1): DTGVSQNPRHKITKRGQNVTFRCDPISEHNRLYWYRQTLGQGPEFLTYFQNEAQLEKSRLLSDRFSAERPKGSFSTLEIQRTEQGDSAMYLCASSLPAGSLNTEAFFGQGTRLTVV.

The V and J genes are TRBV6-5 and TRBJ2-7, with 9 bases identical to TRBD1. CDR1 and CDR2 from the germline V gene are MNHEY and SVGAGI. Unmatched junction bases numbered 3, after V lost 4 bases and J lost 2 bases. The CDR3 contains 14 residues. This CDR3 reads CASSLQGATYEQYF. The CDR3 nucleotides are TGTGCCAGCAGTTTACAGGGGGCCACCTACGAGCAGTACTTC.

The V call is TRBV10-3, the J call TRBJ2-5, with 7 bases aligning to TRBD1. The CDR3 covers 13 residues. Germline CDR1 reads ENHRY; CDR2 reads SYGVKD. Losses at the gene ends were 5 bases for V and 2 bases for J; bases not matched to a gene: 2. DNA for the CDR3: TGTGCCATCAGTACAGGGGAGCAAGAGACCCAGTACTTC. Translating gives CAISTGEQETQYF.

V usage is TRBV5-6 and J usage is TRBJ2-6, with TRBD1 matching 7 bases. CDR3 length: 16 amino acids. The germline V gene encodes CDR1 SGHDT and CDR2 YYEEEE. V trimming: 5 bases; J trimming: 4 bases; junction bases outside the gene matches: 9. As DNA, the CDR3 is TGTGCCAGCAGACCAACAGGGGCGCGAGGGGCCAACGTCCTGACTTTC. This encodes CASRPTGARGANVLTF.

This clonotype was detected only a few times. The chain carries TRBV5-1 and TRBJ2-6; tentatively, D is TRBD1 (5 bases). Deletions cut 4 bases from V and 0 bases from J, with 8 bases between. This CDR3 comprises 15 residues. CDR1 and CDR2 from the germline V gene are SGHRS and YFSETQ. The CDR3 DNA reads as TGCGCCAGCAGCAGGGGCTACTCTGGGGCCAACGTCCTGACTTTC. Its protein product is CASSRGYSGANVLTF.

The chain links TRBV24-1 to TRBJ2-7; a possible D gene is TRBD1 (6 bases). CDR1 is KGHDR, CDR2 SFDVKD, per germline. Trimming shortened V by 4 bases and J by 9 bases, and 12 bases separated the two germline ends. The CDR3 is 12 amino acids. In DNA form, the CDR3 reads TGTGCCACCAGTGACTCAGGGGAACGGCAGTACTTC. Its protein is CATSDSGERQYF.

The chain carries TRBV7-2 and TRBJ2-5; D is perhaps TRBD1 or TRBD2 (5 bases each). Germline V lookup: CDR1 SGHTA, CDR2 FQGNSA. Trimming removed 1 base at V and 4 bases at J, with 19 bases between. This CDR3 has 17 amino acids. CDR3 in DNA: TGTGCCAGCAGCTTAGGGGTGGTATCGGGGCCGGGAGAGACCCAGTACTTC. The encoded protein is CASSLGVVSGPGETQYF.

This chain connects TRBV20-1 to TRBJ2-2; D remains unclear. V lost 2 bases and J 2 bases, leaving 6 bases between the germline ends. The CDR3 extends over 13 amino acids. CDR1 is DFQATT and CDR2 is SNEGSKA in the germline V gene (reference sequence). The CDR3 DNA follows: TGCAGTGCTAGACCCGACAACACCGGGGAGCTGTTTTTT. It specifies CSARPDNTGELFF.

The rearrangement uses TRBV6-1 and TRBJ2-5; 7 positions match TRBD1. The CDR3 contains 13 residues. CDR1 is MNHNS and CDR2 is SASEGT in the germline V gene. The V and J ends lost 6 bases and 5 bases, in that order; junction bases with no gene match: 6. CDR3 residues: CASRPTGDETQYF. CDR3 nucleotides: TGTGCCAGCAGACCTACAGGGGACGAGACCCAGTACTTC.

This clonotype occurred a few times. The J gene is TRBJ2-2, the V gene TRBV6-2 or TRBV6-3, with D hard to call. Germline values: CDR1 MNHEY, CDR2 SVGEGT. CDR3 length: 13 amino acids. Trimming stripped 6 bases from V and 4 bases from J, with 9 bases between. CDR3 coding DNA: TGTGCCAGCAGCCAGGACGCCACCGGGGAGCTGTTTTTT. It yields the protein CASSQDATGELFF.